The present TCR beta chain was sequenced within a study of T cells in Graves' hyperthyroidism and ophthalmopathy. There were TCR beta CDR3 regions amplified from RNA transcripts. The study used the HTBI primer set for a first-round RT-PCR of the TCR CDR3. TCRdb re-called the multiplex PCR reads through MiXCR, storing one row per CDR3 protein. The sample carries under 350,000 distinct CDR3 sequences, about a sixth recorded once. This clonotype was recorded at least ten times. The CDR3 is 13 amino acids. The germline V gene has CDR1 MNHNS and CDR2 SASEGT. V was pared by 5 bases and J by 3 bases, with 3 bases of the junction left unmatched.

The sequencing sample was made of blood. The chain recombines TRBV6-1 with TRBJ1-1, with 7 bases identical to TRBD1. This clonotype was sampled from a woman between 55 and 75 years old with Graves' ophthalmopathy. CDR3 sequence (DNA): TGTGCCAGCAGTAGGGACAGCTACACTGAAGCTTTCTTT. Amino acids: CASSRDSYTEAFF.